The 29 T cell receptor beta chains listed next were all sequenced from one sample in a study of patients and donors after allogeneic stem cell transplantation. TCRdb called the RT-PCR reads again in MiXCR, with one record for every CDR3 protein. The top ten hold 5% to 7.5% of the sample, which has about 960,000 distinct CDR3 sequences, 15% to 20% seen once. Input material: blood, either unsorted or a sorted T cell fraction (not recorded which). These receptors all come from a human donor who was either an allogeneic HSCT recipient or a stem cell or donor lymphocyte infusion donor (not recorded which). It is not recorded whose cells these are; they may come from a transplant donor.

The rearrangement joins TRBV5-1 to TRBJ2-1; 9 bases map to TRBD2. The V gene's germline CDR1 is SGHRS and CDR2 YFSETQ. The CDR3 is 15 residues long. J was trimmed by 8 bases and V by 4 bases; bases with no gene match: 10. The CDR3: CASSTAGGRSYEQFF. The CDR3 bases are TGCGCCAGCAGCACCGCGGGGGGGCGTTCGTATGAGCAGTTCTTC. Complete variable domain (other parts from reference TRBV5-1 and TRBJ2-1): KAGVTQTPRYLIKTRGQQVTLSCSPISGHRSVSWYQQTPGQGLQFLFEYFSETQRNKGNFPGRFSGRQFSNSRSEMNVSTLELGDSALYLCASSTAGGRSYEQFFGPGTRLTVL.

Many counts were recorded for this clonotype. The CDR3 DNA is TGTGCCAGCAGTCAGAGACAGGGGGCGCGAGTCGCCGAGCAGTACTTC. It translates to CASSQRQGARVAEQYF. This sequence joins TRBV12-3 or TRBV12-4 and TRBJ2-7; 10 bases fit TRBD1. V lost 5 bases to trimming and J lost 6 bases; unmatched junction nucleotides: 13. CDR3 size: 16 residues.

V gene TRBV5-1 combines with J gene TRBJ2-1; 12 positions agree with TRBD2. CDR1 is SGHRS, CDR2 YFSETQ, per germline. Unmatched junction bases numbered 4, after V lost 4 bases and J lost 5 bases. This CDR3 spans 15 amino acids. CDR3 sequence (DNA): TGCGCCAGCAGCCGACTAGCGGGGGAGCACAATGAGCAGTTCTTC. Its protein product is CASSRLAGEHNEQFF.

This clonotype was picked up one time. This rearrangement joins TRBV24-1 to TRBJ2-5; 7 bases are a match to TRBD2. There are 12 residues in the CDR3. V was clipped by 9 bases and J by 3 bases; unmatched bases: 3. CDR1 is KGHDR, CDR2 SFDVKD, per germline. In DNA form, the CDR3 reads TGTGCCACCGGCGGGAGTAAAGAGACCCAGTACTTC. Protein sequence: CATGGSKETQYF.

This clonotype was seen repeatedly, ten times or more. Written as DNA, the CDR3 is TGTGCCAGCAAAAGCGGGGGAGTCACAGATACGCAGTATTTT. Amino acid sequence: CASKSGGVTDTQYF. The chain combines TRBV6-1 with TRBJ2-3; TRBD2 matches at 8 bases. Trimming removed 7 bases from V and 2 bases from J; junction bases left unmatched: 5. Germline values: CDR1 MNHNS, CDR2 SASEGT. This CDR3 region has 14 residues.

The CDR3 bases are TGTGCCAGCAGCCAAGAGGAATGGGCGGGGGGATCCGAGCAGTACTTC. Amino acids: CASSQEEWAGGSEQYF. V usage is TRBV4-2 and J usage is TRBJ2-7; 8 bases line up with TRBD2. The CDR3 consists of 16 residues. The trim removed 0 bases at V and 6 bases at J, leaving 10 bases unmatched. The germline V gene has CDR1 LGHNA and CDR2 YNFKEQ.

This chain connects TRBV30 to TRBJ2-2; 13 nucleotides align to TRBD2. CDR3 length: 14 amino acids. J was trimmed by 5 bases and V by 8 bases; bases with no gene match: 5. CDR1 and CDR2 from the germline V gene are GTSNPN and SVGIG (reference sequence). The CDR3: CALRTSGGTGELFF. As DNA, the CDR3 is TGTGCCCTCCGGACTAGCGGGGGAACCGGGGAGCTGTTTTTT.

The chain links TRBV6-1 to TRBJ1-3, with D possibly being TRBD1 (5 bases). V was cut by 6 bases and J by 8 bases, with 17 bases left in between. This CDR3 spans 14 amino acids. From germline, CDR1 is MNHNS and CDR2 SASEGT. CDR3 nucleotide sequence: TGTGCCAGCAGCCCTTTTTTACCGGGGGACACCATATATTTT. Its protein product is CASSPFLPGDTIYF.

This clonotype was found a few times. V usage is TRBV6-5 and J usage is TRBJ2-5, with TRBD2 matching over 8 bases. CDR1 and CDR2 (germline): MNHEY, SVGAGI. The CDR3 runs 15 residues. The V gene end was trimmed by 3 bases and the J gene end by 5 bases; junction bases not matched to a gene: 8. Here the CDR3 reads CASSYYRRGGETQYF. Here the CDR3 DNA reads TGTGCCAGCAGTTATTATCGACGGGGGGGCGAGACCCAGTACTTC.

Notes on this clonotype: It may be a read error: a sequence one base away is much more abundant. The CDR3 end shows no conserved phenylalanine or tryptophan, and so a read error is likely. The CDR3, as DNA: TGCAGCGTTGAGGGTCGGGGCATGAACACTGAAGCTTTCTTG. Translating it yields CSVEGRGMNTEAFL. The V and J genes are TRBV29-1 and TRBJ1-1; possibly TRBD1 for D (5 bases). From germline, CDR1 is SQVTM and CDR2 ANQGSEA. The CDR3 covers 14 residues. V was shortened by 3 bases and J by 0 bases, with 11 bases between the two germline ends.

This clonotype was counted between two and nine times. V gene TRBV11-2 combines with J gene TRBJ1-1; D is uncertain. The CDR3 length is 12 residues. The V end lost 7 bases, the J end lost 5 bases, and 11 bases lay between the germline ends. CDR1 and CDR2 (germline): SGHAT, FQNNGV. CDR3 region: CASTQAGTEAFF. In DNA, the CDR3 is TGTGCCAGCACTCAGGCGGGGACTGAAGCTTTCTTT.

The CDR3 loop is CASSTVRQGRTEAFF. CDR3 in DNA: TGCGCCAGCAGCACGGTACGACAGGGACGCACTGAAGCTTTCTTT. The chain is built from TRBV5-1 and TRBJ1-1; 7 bases align to TRBD1. The germline CDR1 and CDR2 sequences are SGHRS and YFSETQ. This CDR3 is built from 15 residues. The ends lost 4 bases at V and 4 bases at J; junction bases unmatched: 10.

This clonotype came up a few times. The V gene is TRBV5-1, the J gene TRBJ2-7; tentatively, D is TRBD2 (6 bases). CDR3 size: 18 residues. Germline CDR1 reads SGHRS; CDR2 reads YFSETQ. The V end lost 1 base, the J end lost 0 bases, and 20 bases lay between the germline ends. The DNA of the CDR3 is TGCGCCAGCAGCTTGAGTGGTGCTCGGGGGTTCCACTCCTACGAGCAGTACTTC. Residues: CASSLSGARGFHSYEQYF. The full variable domain, in which reference TRBV5-1 and TRBJ2-7 provide the parts outside the CDR3, is KAGVTQTPRYLIKTRGQQVTLSCSPISGHRSVSWYQQTPGQGLQFLFEYFSETQRNKGNFPGRFSGRQFSNSRSEMNVSTLELGDSALYLCASSLSGARGFHSYEQYFGPGTRLTVT.

The V gene is TRBV6-2 or TRBV6-3, the J gene TRBJ1-2; TRBD1 matches at 7 bases. The length of the CDR3 is 14 residues. The germline gives CDR1 MNHEY, CDR2 SVGEGT. Trimming at V came to 6 bases and at J to 6 bases, leaving 10 bases not matched to a gene. The CDR3 sequence: CASRSSQGNNGYTF. In nucleotides, the CDR3 is TGTGCCAGCAGATCCTCACAGGGGAACAATGGCTACACCTTC.

This clonotype was seen a few times. The V call is TRBV12-3 or TRBV12-4, the J call TRBJ1-5; D gene ambiguous. The ends were cut back, 2 bases at V and 7 bases at J, with 9 bases in the middle. This CDR3 is 13 amino acids long. The CDR3: CASSLYPGQPQHF. CDR3 DNA sequence: TGTGCCAGCAGTTTATATCCGGGACAGCCCCAGCATTTT.

V and J are TRBV9 and TRBJ2-1; TRBD2 aligns across 8 bases. CDR1 is SGDLS, CDR2 YYNGEE, per germline. The CDR3 is 16 amino acids. V gave up 4 bases and J gave up 8 bases; unmatched junction bases: 14. As DNA, the CDR3 is TGTGCCAGCAGCCCCCTCGGGACTAGTTCAAGCCATGAGCAGTTCTTC. Translation: CASSPLGTSSSHEQFF.

The CDR3 reads CASSSQAGTQETQYF. CDR3 bases: TGCGCCAGCAGCAGCCAAGCGGGGACCCAAGAGACCCAGTACTTC. The rearrangement uses TRBV5-1 and TRBJ2-5, with 7 positions matching TRBD2. Looked up from germline, CDR1 is SGHRS and CDR2 is YFSETQ. V lost 4 bases and J lost 1; bases outside the gene matches: 7. CDR3 size: 15 residues.

The chain uses TRBV6-2 or TRBV6-3 and TRBJ1-2, with D hard to call. The V gene lost 0 bases and the J gene lost 6 bases, with 11 bases spanning the gap. This CDR3 spans 14 amino acids. CDR1 and CDR2 (germline): MNHEY, SVGEGT. The DNA of the CDR3 is TGTGCCAGCAGTTACTCGAAACAGAGGGATGGCTACACCTTC. This encodes CASSYSKQRDGYTF.

This clonotype was observed a handful of times. This rearrangement joins TRBV10-3 to TRBJ2-1, with D perhaps given as TRBD1 or TRBD2 (6 bases each). The CDR3 has 14 residues. Trimming took off 6 bases at V and 15 bases at J, with 24 bases between the two ends. From germline, CDR1 is ENHRY and CDR2 SYGVKD. CDR3 sequence (DNA): TGTGCCATCAGCGAAACAGGGCTCGAGGGGGGCCGGTTCTTC. This encodes CAISETGLEGGRFF.

This clonotype has just a few counts. The rearrangement joins TRBV10-3 to TRBJ1-1; 7 nucleotides line up with TRBD1. This CDR3 contains 12 residues. CDR1 is ENHRY and CDR2 is SYGVKD in the germline V gene. V shed 5 bases and J 6 bases; nucleotides not matched to a gene: 3. The DNA for the CDR3 is TGTGCCATCAGTCGGGACAGTTCTGAAGCTTTCTTT. Residues: CAISRDSSEAFF.

The sample holds a few counts of this clonotype. This chain links TRBV27 with TRBJ2-4; D is perhaps TRBD1 (5 bases). This CDR3 contains 16 residues. Trimming pared 3 bases from V and 8 bases from J, leaving 20 bases between. Germline values: CDR1 MNHEY, CDR2 SMNVEV (reference sequence). The CDR3 sequence is CASSFAGHKIGDIQYF. The CDR3 DNA is TGTGCCAGCAGTTTCGCAGGGCACAAAATAGGCGACATTCAGTACTTC.

The chain combines TRBV5-1 with TRBJ1-2, with TRBD1 matching over 8 bases. The CDR3 contains 14 residues. J gave up 6 bases and V 3 bases, and 7 bases lay outside the gene matches. Germline V lookup: CDR1 SGHRS, CDR2 YFSETQ. For the CDR3, the DNA is TGCGCCAGCAGCTCCGGACAGGGTGAGGATGGCTACACCTTC. Residues: CASSSGQGEDGYTF.

The gene calls are TRBV7-9 and TRBJ2-1; 13 positions agree with TRBD2. Germline lookup yields CDR1 SEHNR and CDR2 FQNEAQ (reference sequence). The ends lost 5 bases at V and 7 bases at J; junction bases unmatched: 5. CDR3 length: 15 amino acids. DNA of the CDR3: TGTGCCAGCAGCGTAACTAGCGGGAGGGGGAATGAGCAGTTCTTC. This gives the protein CASSVTSGRGNEQFF.

V and J are TRBV9 and TRBJ2-1, with D unclear. V was trimmed by 0 bases and J by 9 bases, leaving 10 bases between them. There are 13 residues in the CDR3. Per the germline V gene, CDR1 is SGDLS and CDR2 is YYNGEE. CDR3 region: CASSVAAASEQFF. Here the CDR3 DNA reads TGTGCCAGCAGCGTAGCTGCCGCGAGTGAGCAGTTCTTC.

The chain links TRBV12-3 or TRBV12-4 to TRBJ1-1; perhaps TRBD1 as D (5 bases). V was shortened by 0 bases and J by 1 base, with 18 bases between the two germline ends. The CDR3 is 18 amino acids. CDR3 nucleotide sequence: TGTGCCAGCAGTTTAGCTAGGGGCAGTAAATCAGGGAACACTGAAGCTTTCTTT. This translates into CASSLARGSKSGNTEAFF.

This clonotype was found many times. This chain joins TRBV5-1 and TRBJ2-7, with D perhaps matching TRBD1 (7 bases). This CDR3 contains 15 residues. V was cut by 2 bases and J by 4 bases, with 16 bases left in between. Germline V gives CDR1 SGHRS, CDR2 YFSETQ. In DNA, the CDR3 is TGCGCCAGCAGCTTTGGAGGGGGCAGCCGGTACGAGCAGTACTTC. This translates into CASSFGGGSRYEQYF.

This clonotype was counted between two and nine times. This rearrangement joins TRBV6-5 to TRBJ2-3, with 7 nucleotides matching TRBD2. Losses at the gene ends were 0 bases for V and 2 bases for J; bases not matched to a gene: 8. CDR3 length: 17 amino acids. Germline V CDR1 and CDR2: MNHEY, SVGAGI. The CDR3 here is CASSYSYWGGYTDTQYF. CDR3 sequence (DNA): TGTGCCAGCAGTTACTCCTATTGGGGGGGATACACAGATACGCAGTATTTT.

This clonotype was found a few times. V and J are TRBV12-3 or TRBV12-4 and TRBJ2-3; 10 bases agree with TRBD1. The CDR3 runs 14 residues. V was clipped by 6 bases and J by 4 bases; unmatched bases: 4. Written as DNA, the CDR3 is TGTGCCAGCAGGCTGGACAGGGGGGCAGATACGCAGTATTTT. Translated: CASRLDRGADTQYF.

In its sample, this clonotype was seen a few times. The chain combines TRBV7-8 with TRBJ1-2; D gene uncertain. This CDR3 spans 14 amino acids. V dropped 0 bases and J dropped 5 bases, with 10 bases sitting between them. The germline CDR1 and CDR2 sequences are SGHVS and FQNEAQ. In DNA, the CDR3 is TGTGCCAGCAGCTTAGCGCGCCGGAATTATGGCTACACCTTC. It encodes CASSLARRNYGYTF.